The sequence of this TCR beta chain was determined in a study of T cell repertoires and HLA-DP antigens. About this clone itself: The antigen is not known.

Amplification used primers for 54 TRBV and 13 TRBJ segments. Sequencing used immunoSEQ multiplex PCR; TCRdb keeps in-frame clones, though not all of them. The data contain over 100,000 clones, more than 85% of them singletons. V dropped 7 bases and J dropped 4; count of bases not matched to a gene: 13. Germline V CDR1 and CDR2: ENHRY, SYGVKD. There are 17 residues in the CDR3. The sample taken for sequencing was CD4+ T cells from PBMCs. This clonotype was obtained from a young woman in good health and CMV-seronegative. This chain links TRBV10-3 with TRBJ2-6; 7 bases map to TRBD1. The CDR3 protein is CAIKADRFISGANVLTF. Written as DNA, the CDR3 is TGTGCCATCAAGGCGGACAGGTTTATTTCGGGGGCCAACGTCCTGACTTTC.